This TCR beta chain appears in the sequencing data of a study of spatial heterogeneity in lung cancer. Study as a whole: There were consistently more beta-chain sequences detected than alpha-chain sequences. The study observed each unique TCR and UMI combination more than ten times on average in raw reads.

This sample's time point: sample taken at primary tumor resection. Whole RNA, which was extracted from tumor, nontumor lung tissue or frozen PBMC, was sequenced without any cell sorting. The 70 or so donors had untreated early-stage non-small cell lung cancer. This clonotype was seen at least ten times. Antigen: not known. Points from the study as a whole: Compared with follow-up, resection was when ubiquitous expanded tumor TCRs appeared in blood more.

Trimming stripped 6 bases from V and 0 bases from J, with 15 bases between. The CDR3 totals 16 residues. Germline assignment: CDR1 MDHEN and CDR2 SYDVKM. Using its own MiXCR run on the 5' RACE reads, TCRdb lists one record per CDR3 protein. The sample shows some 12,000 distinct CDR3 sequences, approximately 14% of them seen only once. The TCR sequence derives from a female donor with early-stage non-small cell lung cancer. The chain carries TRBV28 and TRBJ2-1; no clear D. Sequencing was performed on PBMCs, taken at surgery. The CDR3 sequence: CASSLTASGSYNEQFF. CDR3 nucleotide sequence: TGTGCCAGCAGCTTAACGGCTAGTGGCTCCTACAATGAGCAGTTCTTC.